The 14 T cell receptor beta chains below were found in one sample sequenced in a study of T cell changes during pregnancy in multiple sclerosis. Assay used: immunoSEQ multiplex PCR; TCRdb lists only in-frame clones, some missing. The sample contains about 81,000 clones, about 93% of which appear only once. The input for sequencing was peripheral blood, taken in the third trimester of pregnancy. The source of these receptors is a female donor in good health, enrolled as a control in a pregnancy study.

The rearrangement links TRBV28 to TRBJ2-7; D may be TRBD2 (5 bases). This CDR3 is built from 12 residues. V was shortened by 5 bases and J by 3 bases, with 8 bases between the two germline ends. Germline-derived CDR1 and CDR2 are MDHEN and SYDVKM. The CDR3 region is CASSIRGYEQYF. CDR3 nucleotide sequence: TGTGCCAGCAGTATTCGGGGCTACGAGCAGTACTTC.

The CDR3 protein is CASSPIDRAANEKLFF. The CDR3 coding sequence is TGTGCCAGCAGCCCGATAGACAGGGCGGCTAATGAAAAACTGTTTTTT. This sequence joins TRBV7-9 and TRBJ1-4, with 7 bases matching TRBD1. CDR1 SEHNR and CDR2 FQNEAQ come from the germline V gene (reference sequence). The CDR3 totals 16 residues. Unmatched junction bases numbered 9, after V lost 5 bases and J lost 3 bases.

The chain carries TRBV28 and TRBJ1-4, with a weak D call TRBD1 (6 bases). CDR3 length equals 14 residues. V was pared by 6 bases and J by 8 bases, with 16 bases between. Germline values: CDR1 MDHEN, CDR2 SYDVKM. The CDR3 spells CASRLQGRREKLFF. CDR3 nucleotides: TGTGCCAGCAGGCTACAGGGCAGGAGGGAAAAACTGTTTTTT. Combining the CDR3 with reference TRBV28 and TRBJ1-4 gives the whole variable domain DVKVTQSSRYLVKRTGEKVFLECVQDMDHENMFWYRQDPGLGLRLIYFSYDVKMKEKGDIPEGYSVSREKKERFSLILESASTNQTSMYLCASRLQGRREKLFFGSGTQLSVL.

This clone was recorded only once. V is TRBV2 and J is TRBJ1-5, with 8 nucleotides matching TRBD1. Germline CDR1 SNHLY, CDR2 FYNNEI. With 6 bases clipped from V and 2 bases from J, the junction kept 6 bases outside the gene matches. This CDR3 spans 15 amino acids. Here the CDR3 DNA reads TGTGCCAGCAGCCTGGACAGGGTTGGCAATCAGCCCCAGCATTTT. It yields the protein CASSLDRVGNQPQHF. The full variable domain, completed using reference TRBV2 and TRBJ1-5, is EPEVTQTPSHQVTQMGQEVILRCVPISNHLYFYWYRQILGQKVEFLVSFYNNEISEKSEIFDDQFSVERPDGSNFTLKIRSTKLEDSAMYFCASSLDRVGNQPQHFGDGTRLSIL.

The genes are TRBV19 and TRBJ2-3; D remains ambiguous. The V and J ends lost 5 bases and 0 bases respectively, with 12 bases between them. From germline, CDR1 is LNHDA and CDR2 SQIVND (reference sequence). The CDR3 extends over 15 amino acids. The CDR3, as DNA: TGTGCCAGTAGTCAGGCTCTGTCGAGCACAGATACGCAGTATTTT. Encoded protein: CASSQALSSTDTQYF.

V and J are TRBV5-4 and TRBJ2-7; no clear D gene. This CDR3 spans 13 amino acids. Trimming took 1 base from V and 3 from J, leaving 8 bases between them. CDR1 is SGHNT, CDR2 YYREEE, per germline (reference sequence). The CDR3, as DNA: TGTGCCAGCAGCTTGTGGGCCGACTACGAGCAGTACTTC. As protein: CASSLWADYEQYF.

The rearrangement links TRBV28 to TRBJ2-3, with D possibly being TRBD2 (5 bases). Germline values: CDR1 MDHEN, CDR2 SYDVKM. The CDR3 has 17 residues. V was trimmed by 4 bases and J by 9 bases, leaving 26 bases between them. The CDR3 sequence is CASSSRPGPGSRETQYF. The CDR3 DNA is TGTGCCAGCAGTTCTCGCCCCGGGCCGGGGTCCCGGGAAACGCAGTATTTT.

The chain uses TRBV5-1 and TRBJ2-5, with a tentative D call TRBD1 (6 bases). CDR1 is SGHRS and CDR2 is YFSETQ in the germline V gene. Trimming removed 1 base from V and 5 bases from J, with 18 bases in between. This CDR3 is 16 amino acids long. This CDR3 reads CASSLTKAQGSETQYF. The CDR3 DNA sequence: TGCGCCAGCAGCTTGACCAAGGCACAGGGCTCGGAGACCCAGTACTTC.

The V and J genes are TRBV18 and TRBJ2-5, with 7 bases matching TRBD1. Trimming cost V 4 bases and J 2 bases; bases outside gene matches: 10. The CDR3 has 16 amino acids. From germline, CDR1 is KGHSH and CDR2 LQKENI. CDR3 sequence reads: CASSHPGGGQQETQYF. The CDR3 DNA is TGTGCCAGCTCACACCCCGGTGGGGGACAGCAAGAGACCCAGTACTTC.

In its sample, this clone was seen once. The chain uses TRBV28 and TRBJ1-5; the D gene is possibly TRBD1 (5 bases). CDR1 is MDHEN and CDR2 is SYDVKM in the germline V gene. The V end lost 6 bases, the J end lost 5 bases, and 17 bases lay between the germline ends. The CDR3 covers 15 residues. The CDR3 DNA is TGTGCCAGCAGCAAAGACCAGGGTGGGGATCAGCCCCAGCATTTT. Its translation is CASSKDQGGDQPQHF.

This clone was seen a single time. This chain connects TRBV18 to TRBJ2-5, with D tentatively TRBD1 (5 bases). The CDR3 runs to 15 residues. With 4 bases removed from V and 1 base from J, the gap between germline ends came to 13 bases. Looked up from germline, CDR1 is KGHSH and CDR2 is LQKENI. The CDR3 DNA sequence: TGTGCCAGCTCACGGGGCTTGGCGATCCAAGAGACCCAGTACTTC. This sequence encodes CASSRGLAIQETQYF.

CDR3 coding DNA: TGTGCCAGCAGTTACACTACTGGGGCCAACGTCCTGACTTTC. Its translation is CASSYTTGANVLTF. The V gene is TRBV6-5, the J gene TRBJ2-6; D is ambiguous. Trimming removed 2 bases from V and 2 bases from J, with 4 bases in between. The CDR3 contains 14 residues. Per germline, CDR1 MNHEY and CDR2 SVGAGI.

This chain joins TRBV30 and TRBJ2-1; 11 bases map to TRBD1. CDR1 and CDR2 (germline): GTSNPN, SVGIG (reference sequence). The CDR3 runs 17 residues. V shed 2 bases, J shed 7 bases, and the junction held 13 bases outside the gene matches. CDR3 region: CAWSPGYAGTGGNEQFF. The CDR3 coding sequence is TGTGCCTGGAGTCCTGGGTATGCTGGGACAGGGGGGAATGAGCAGTTCTTC. Complete variable domain (other parts from reference TRBV30 and TRBJ2-1): SQTIHQWPATLVQPVGSPLSLECTVEGTSNPNLYWYRQAAGRGLQLLFYSVGIGQISSEVPQNLSASRPQDRQFILSSKKLLLSDSGFYLCAWSPGYAGTGGNEQFFGPGTRLTVL.

This clone showed up just once. J is TRBJ1-2 and V is TRBV6-5, with 9 nucleotides matching TRBD1. Germline lookup yields CDR1 MNHEY and CDR2 SVGAGI. With 0 bases clipped from V and 7 bases from J, the junction kept 3 bases outside the gene matches. The CDR3 totals 14 residues. The CDR3 DNA reads as TGTGCCAGCAGTTACTCGACAGGGGGGGGTGGCTACACCTTC. Protein sequence: CASSYSTGGGGYTF.